Below, 9 T cell receptor beta chains from the same sample are listed, as sequenced in a study of CD8 T cells in ankylosing spondylitis. TCRdb passed the 5' RACE reads through MiXCR, listing each CDR3 protein once. Of about 340,000 distinct CDR3 sequences listed, about 15% are singletons. The sample taken for sequencing was blood, either unsorted or a sorted T cell fraction (not recorded which). These receptors were taken from a male donor with ankylosing spondylitis or in good health (not recorded which).

This clonotype was seen just once. The genes are TRBV6-5 and TRBJ2-7; TRBD1 matches at 7 bases. Germline V CDR1 and CDR2: MNHEY, SVGAGI. V shed 4 bases, J shed 0 bases, and the junction held 9 bases outside the gene matches. The length of the CDR3 is 16 residues. The CDR3 protein is CASSWGQPRRSYEQYF. CDR3 DNA sequence: TGTGCCAGCAGTTGGGGACAGCCCAGACGCTCCTACGAGCAGTACTTC.

This clonotype was found a few times. J is TRBJ1-5 and V is TRBV6-1; the D is unclear. Germline V lookup: CDR1 MNHNS, CDR2 SASEGT. Trimming left V 1 base short and J 4 bases short, with 20 bases between. This CDR3 region has 18 residues. In DNA, the CDR3 is TGTGCCAGCAGTGAAGATCAGCGGGTTGGACGGCGGAATCAGCCCCAGCATTTT. Translating it yields CASSEDQRVGRRNQPQHF.

Notes on this clonotype: One junction end does not reproduce the germline sequence, and a read error may be involved. The chain uses TRBV7-9 and TRBJ2-7; 12 nucleotides match TRBD1. This CDR3 contains 14 residues. The germline V gene has CDR1 SEHNR and CDR2 FQNEAQ (reference sequence). CDR3 DNA: TGTGCCAGCAGCAAACAAACCGGGACAGGGGGCACCTTCTTC. Translating it yields CASSKQTGTGGTFF.

Ten or more counts support this clonotype. The V gene is TRBV12-3 or TRBV12-4, the J gene TRBJ1-3; 7 bases agree with TRBD1. This CDR3 has 16 residues. V shed 6 bases and J 4 bases; nucleotides not matched to a gene: 12. Written as DNA, the CDR3 is TGTGCCAGCAGATCCGAAGCACAGGGGATCGGAAACACCATATATTTT. As protein: CASRSEAQGIGNTIYF.

V is TRBV7-9 and J is TRBJ2-3; TRBD1 matches at 7 bases. Germline V gene sequence: CDR1 SEHNR, CDR2 FQNEAQ (reference sequence). The CDR3 length is 14 residues. J lost 4 bases, V lost 4 bases, and 5 bases had no gene match. In DNA form, the CDR3 reads TGTGCCAGCAGCTCCCAGGGGGTAGCAGATACGCAGTATTTT. Translated, it gives CASSSQGVADTQYF.

The rearrangement links TRBV3-1 to TRBJ2-7; D is possibly TRBD1 (5 bases). The germline V and J ends were trimmed by 1 base and 3 bases, with 7 bases remaining between them. Germline V gene data show CDR1 as LGHDT and CDR2 as YNNKEL (reference sequence). The CDR3 totals 13 residues. The CDR3 coding sequence is TGTGCCAGCAGCCAAGTCCAGGGCTACGAGCAGTACTTC. Translating gives CASSQVQGYEQYF.

The rearrangement joins TRBV6-2 or TRBV6-3 to TRBJ2-5; D might be TRBD2 (6 bases). Trimming pared 5 bases from V and 11 bases from J, leaving 18 bases between. The CDR3 length is 13 residues. CDR1 is MNHEY, CDR2 SVGEGT, per germline. CDR3 nucleotide sequence: TGTGCCAGCAGTCTACGGGGGAGAGAGGCTCAGTACTTC. Translated: CASSLRGREAQYF.

The chain uses TRBV7-2 and TRBJ2-3, with D possibly matching TRBD2 (5 bases). V shed 5 bases and J shed 2 bases, with 8 bases lying between them. Per germline, CDR1 SGHTA and CDR2 FQGNSA. CDR3 size: 13 residues. The CDR3, as DNA: TGTACCAGCAGCGAGGACTTCACAGATACGCAGTATTTT. Translated: CTSSEDFTDTQYF.

This rearrangement joins TRBV10-3 to TRBJ1-1; unclear D gene. V dropped 10 bases and J dropped 4 bases, with 10 bases sitting between them. Germline lookup yields CDR1 ENHRY and CDR2 SYGVKD. There are 11 residues in the CDR3. CDR3 sequence reads: CATSTSTEAFF. CDR3 DNA sequence: TGTGCCACTTCTACGAGCACTGAAGCTTTCTTT.